These T cell receptor beta chains were read from a single sample in a study of blood T cell repertoires in COVID-19. Produced via immunoSEQ multiplex PCR; TCRdb's table is partial and in-frame only. The profile covers roughly 160,000 clones, with 84% appearing a single time and approximately 12% taken by the ten largest. Sequencing was carried out using PBMCs or T cells enriched from blood (not recorded which). These receptors came from a man between 50 and 59 years old who had recovered from COVID-19. The CDR3 runs from the conserved cysteine through the conserved F or W. A D gene is named only where the DNA matches it firmly. Size tells how often a clone was seen (once, few, many) or the class of an expanded clone, and some rows leave it out.

>TRBV7-2|once|TRBD1|TRBJ1-1
CASSLGAGTGGEAFF
TGTGCCAGCAGCTTAGGCGCCGGGACAGGGGGAGAAGCTTTCTTT
>TRBV2|.|.|TRBJ1-6
CASRAGKSSPLHF
TGTGCCAGCAGAGCAGGGAAAAGTTCACCCCTCCACTTT
>TRBV27|.|TRBD2|TRBJ2-7
CASSGLAGFGEQYF
TGTGCCAGCAGCGGACTAGCGGGCTTTGGCGAGCAGTACTTC
>TRBV7-8|.|.|TRBJ1-2
CASSLLLWGGKGGYTF
TGTGCCAGCAGCCTCCTCCTCTGGGGGGGCAAAGGGGGCTACACCTTC
>TRBV3-1/TRBV3-2|.|.|TRBJ2-3
CASSRDLGDTQYF
TGTGCCAGCAGCCGGGACTTGGGGGATACGCAGTATTTT
>TRBV19|once|TRBD1|TRBJ1-6
CASSPTGGGPLHF
TGTGCCAGTAGCCCGACAGGGGGAGGACCCCTCCACTTT
>TRBV3-1/TRBV3-2|.|.|TRBJ1-6
CASSQVGSSYNSPLHF
TGTGCCAGCAGCCAAGTAGGGAGCTCCTATAATTCACCCCTCCACTTT
>TRBV6-2/TRBV6-3|.|TRBD2|TRBJ2-1
CASSPTSGVSSYNEQFF
TGTGCCAGCAGCCCCACTAGCGGGGTGAGCTCCTACAATGAGCAGTTCTTC
>TRBV7-3|.|TRBD1|TRBJ1-6
CASSLTGTGNSPLHF
TGTGCCAGCAGCTTAACGGGGACAGGGAACTCACCCCTCCACTTT
>TRBV27|once|.|TRBJ1-5
CASSPQGSRNQPQHF
TGTGCCAGCAGCCCACAAGGGAGTAGAAATCAGCCCCAGCATTTT
>TRBV3-1/TRBV3-2|.|.|TRBJ2-7
CASSDRVGWDEQYF
TGTGCCAGCAGCGATCGGGTCGGCTGGGACGAGCAGTACTTC
>TRBV5-6|.|TRBD1|TRBJ1-1
CASSRRTGQNTEAFF
TGTGCCAGCAGCCGTAGGACAGGGCAAAACACTGAAGCTTTCTTT
>TRBV18|once|.|TRBJ1-5
CASSPDTGAQPQHF
TGTGCCAGCTCACCCGATACTGGGGCTCAGCCCCAGCATTTT
>TRBV18|.|TRBD2|TRBJ2-7
CASSPGGTSLGEQYF
TGTGCCAGCTCCCCGGGCGGGACTAGCCTCGGCGAGCAGTACTTC
>TRBV13|.|.|TRBJ1-1
CASSHAATANTEAFF
TGTGCCAGCAGTCACGCCGCGACAGCGAACACTGAAGCTTTCTTT
>TRBV7-8|.|TRBD1|TRBJ2-7
CASSSRQGTGEQYF
TGTGCCAGCAGCTCGCGACAGGGCACCGGGGAGCAGTACTTC
>TRBV6-5|.|TRBD2|TRBJ2-1
CASSYLAGGEYNEQFF
TGTGCCAGCAGTTACTTAGCGGGGGGCGAGTACAATGAGCAGTTCTTC
>TRBV19|.|.|TRBJ1-5
CASSIEQVNQPQHF
TGTGCCAGTAGTATTGAGCAGGTGAATCAGCCCCAGCATTTT
>TRBV6-2/TRBV6-3|.|TRBD1|TRBJ1-2
CASSRTGPFYGYTF
TGTGCCAGCAGTCGGACAGGGCCCTTCTATGGCTACACCTTC
>TRBV7-9|.|TRBD1|TRBJ1-2
CASSPDRAVNYGYTF
TGTGCCAGCAGCCCCGACAGGGCAGTTAACTATGGCTACACCTTC
>TRBV19|.|.|TRBJ1-5
CASSTTGSNQPQHF
TGTGCCAGTAGTACGACAGGATCCAATCAGCCCCAGCATTTT
>TRBV19|many|TRBD1|TRBJ2-2
CASSMADRGLWFGYTGELFF
TGTGCCAGTAGTATGGCCGACAGGGGGTTATGGTTTGGGTACACCGGGGAGCTGTTTTTT
>TRBV9|.|TRBD1|TRBJ1-2
CASSLGTGLGYGYTF
TGTGCCAGCAGCCTAGGGACAGGTTTAGGCTATGGCTACACCTTC
>TRBV30|.|TRBD1|TRBJ1-1
CACKTGGEKAFF
TGTGCCTGCAAGACAGGGGGAGAAAAAGCTTTCTTT
>TRBV11-3|.|.|TRBJ2-3
CATAPGATDTQYF
TGTGCCACTGCGCCAGGGGCGACAGATACGCAGTATTTT
>TRBV10-3|.|TRBD2|TRBJ2-3
CAISQAGGSTDTQYF
TGTGCCATCAGCCAAGCGGGGGGTAGCACAGATACGCAGTATTTT
>TRBV7-9|.|TRBD2|TRBJ2-1
CASTPRGGGAIVNEQFF
TGTGCCAGCACCCCTCGAGGCGGGGGGGCCATTGTCAATGAGCAGTTCTTC